A single sample gave rise to the 15 T cell receptor beta chains below, sequenced in a study of control samples from healthy donors and cancer patients. Sequencing used immunoSEQ multiplex PCR; TCRdb keeps in-frame clones, though not all of them. Of some 120,000 clones listed, 85% to 95% are singletons. The source material was PBMCs. Receptors originate from a man in his fifties with head and neck cancer.

The rearrangement links TRBV9 to TRBJ2-1, with 7 bases lining up with TRBD1. V shed 2 bases and J 5 bases; nucleotides not matched to a gene: 4. CDR1 is SGDLS and CDR2 is YYNGEE in the germline V gene. This CDR3 region has 14 residues. The CDR3 region has the DNA TGTGCCAGCAGCGTCCCAGGGGGACACAATGAGCAGTTCTTC. It specifies CASSVPGGHNEQFF.

The chain combines TRBV24-1 with TRBJ1-2, with a possible D match to TRBD1 (5 bases). Trimming pared 5 bases from V and 1 base from J, leaving 7 bases between. The germline CDR1 and CDR2 sequences are KGHDR and SFDVKD. CDR3 length: 13 residues. Here the CDR3 reads CATSGDSNYGYTF. In DNA, the CDR3 is TGTGCCACCAGTGGCGACAGTAACTATGGCTACACCTTC.

The CDR3 DNA sequence: TGTGCCAGCAGCGTCCCGGGACAGGGTTCGATCTATAATTCACCCCTCCACTTT. Amino acid sequence: CASSVPGQGSIYNSPLHF. The genes are TRBV2 and TRBJ1-6; 9 bases match TRBD1. Unmatched junction bases numbered 12, after V lost 6 bases and J lost 3 bases. The CDR3 runs 18 residues. Germline CDR1 and CDR2: SNHLY and FYNNEI.

The rearrangement links TRBV9 to TRBJ2-2; D perhaps matches TRBD1 (6 bases). Germline-derived CDR1 and CDR2 are SGDLS and YYNGEE. This CDR3 is built from 19 residues. V was pared by 2 bases and J by 0 bases, with 20 bases between. The CDR3 region has the DNA TGTGCCAGCAGCGTGTCCATAGTAGGGGGTGGGGCGAACACCGGGGAGCTGTTTTTT. Translation gives CASSVSIVGGGANTGELFF.

This chain uses TRBV28 with TRBJ2-1; D is unresolved. Trimming pared 8 bases from V and 6 bases from J, leaving 14 bases between. The length of the CDR3 is 13 residues. Germline V CDR1 and CDR2: MDHEN, SYDVKM. The CDR3: CASQIGSSNEQFF. In DNA form, the CDR3 reads TGTGCCAGCCAAATCGGTAGTAGCAATGAGCAGTTCTTC.

The chain has TRBV4-2 and TRBJ1-4, with D perhaps matching TRBD1 (5 bases). The CDR3 is 17 residues long. Germline V CDR1 and CDR2: LGHNA, YNFKEQ. V was clipped by 0 bases and J by 3 bases, with 14 bases between them. The CDR3 nucleotides read TGTGCCAGCAGCCAAGATGCGGGGGGTAGGGCTAATGAAAAACTGTTTTTT. Protein: CASSQDAGGRANEKLFF.

V gene TRBV12-3 or TRBV12-4 combines with J gene TRBJ2-5, with 9 positions matching TRBD1. V was clipped by 7 bases and J by 5 bases; unmatched bases: 5. The CDR3 is 13 amino acids. The CDR3: CASTTGGGETQYF. CDR3 nucleotide sequence: TGTGCCAGCACTACAGGGGGCGGGGAGACCCAGTACTTC.

The V call is TRBV5-1, the J call TRBJ2-5, with a tentative D call TRBD1 (6 bases). The CDR3 runs 15 residues. Germline CDR1 reads SGHRS; CDR2 reads YFSETQ. V was trimmed by 4 bases and J by 2 bases, leaving 15 bases between them. CDR3 amino acids: CASSPLDSLQETQYF. Here the CDR3 DNA reads TGCGCCAGCAGCCCCCTGGACAGTCTACAAGAGACCCAGTACTTC.

The chain employs TRBV27 and TRBJ2-2; TRBD1 matches 9 bases. This CDR3 region has 15 residues. CDR1 and CDR2 (germline): MNHEY, SMNVEV (reference sequence). With V trimmed by 5 bases and J by 4 bases, 5 bases remained unmatched. The CDR3 spells CASSLGQGPTGELFF. The CDR3 DNA reads TGTGCCAGCAGTCTAGGACAGGGGCCCACCGGGGAGCTGTTTTTT.

This chain joins TRBV14 and TRBJ1-2; D call uncertain. V was clipped by 4 bases and J by 0 bases, with 6 bases between them. There are 13 residues in the CDR3. The germline CDR1 and CDR2 sequences are SGHDN and FVKESK. CDR3 amino acids: CASSPLANYGYTF. CDR3 coding DNA: TGTGCCAGCAGCCCCCTCGCTAACTATGGCTACACCTTC.

This clone is a singleton in its sample. The gene calls are TRBV7-9 and TRBJ1-3, with 7 bases identical to TRBD1. This CDR3 is 16 amino acids long. The germline V gene encodes CDR1 SEHNR and CDR2 FQNEAQ (reference sequence). The junction had 7 bases not matched to a gene; V was cut back by 5 bases and J by 0 bases. CDR3: CASSHRQGPSGNTIYF. In nucleotides, the CDR3 is TGTGCCAGCAGCCACCGACAGGGCCCCTCTGGAAACACCATATATTTT.

This clone has a single count. J is TRBJ1-1 and V is TRBV10-3, with D hard to call. The ends were cut back, 3 bases at V and 4 bases at J, with 12 bases in the middle. This CDR3 region has 14 residues. Germline V gene sequence: CDR1 ENHRY, CDR2 SYGVKD. Written as DNA, the CDR3 is TGTGCCATCAGTGATGCCCTGGGGAGCACTGAAGCTTTCTTT. Residues: CAISDALGSTEAFF.

The V and J genes are TRBV6-2 or TRBV6-3 and TRBJ2-1; 12 nucleotides agree with TRBD2. After removal of 6 bases from V and 12 bases from J, the junction contained 3 bases not matched to a gene. This CDR3 region has 12 residues. Germline-derived CDR1 and CDR2 are MNHEY and SVGEGT. The CDR3 sequence: CASSPGLAGQFF. CDR3 nucleotides: TGTGCCAGCAGCCCGGGACTAGCGGGGCAGTTCTTC.

The chain joins TRBV29-1 to TRBJ2-3, with TRBD2 identical over 11 bases. In germline, CDR1 is SQVTM, CDR2 ANQGSEA. CDR3 length equals 17 residues. The junction had 7 bases not matched to a gene; V was cut back by 0 bases and J by 2 bases. CDR3 in amino acids: CSVEDRGLAEFTDTQYF. The CDR3 DNA sequence: TGCAGCGTTGAAGATCGGGGACTAGCGGAGTTCACAGATACGCAGTATTTT.

This sequence joins TRBV6-2 or TRBV6-3 and TRBJ1-6; D ambiguous. V was shortened by 2 bases and J by 10 bases, with 9 bases between the two germline ends. Looked up from germline, CDR1 is MNHEY and CDR2 is SVGEGT. The CDR3 extends over 13 amino acids. CDR3 DNA: TGTGCCAGCAGTTACAGGTCGGGATCACCCCTCCACTTT. This sequence encodes CASSYRSGSPLHF.